The 10 T cell receptor beta chains reported below all come from one sample, sequenced in a study of blood T cell repertoires in COVID-19. The data were produced by immunoSEQ multiplex PCR, yet TCRdb's version contains in-frame clones alone and is incomplete. The sample lists almost 250,000 clones; about 82% were seen once. Specimen: peripheral blood. The receptors were sampled from a woman older than 75 with COVID-19, enrolled during active disease.

V gene TRBV7-9 combines with J gene TRBJ2-7; TRBD2 might be the D (5 bases). V lost 0 bases, J lost 2 bases, and 8 bases lay in between. The CDR3 covers 14 residues. CDR1 is SEHNR and CDR2 is FQNEAQ in the germline V gene (reference sequence). DNA for the CDR3: TGTGCCAGCAGCTTAGCGCGGGTTGCCTACGAGCAGTACTTC. Residues: CASSLARVAYEQYF.

The CDR3 spells CASSLDSKSLGLAGLQFF. CDR3 nucleotide sequence: TGTGCCAGCAGCTTAGACTCTAAATCATTGGGACTAGCGGGGCTACAGTTCTTC. The chain carries TRBV11-3 and TRBJ2-1; 13 nucleotides align to TRBD2. The CDR3 has 18 residues. The ends lost 0 bases at V and 13 bases at J; junction bases unmatched: 15. Germline V gene data show CDR1 as SGHNT and CDR2 as YENEEA.

V and J are TRBV10-3 and TRBJ2-3; D may be TRBD2 (7 bases). The V end lost 3 bases, the J end lost 2 bases, and 12 bases lay between the germline ends. This CDR3 has 15 amino acids. CDR1 ENHRY and CDR2 SYGVKD come from the germline V gene. CDR3 residues: CAISERGGPTDTQYF. As DNA, the CDR3 is TGTGCCATCAGTGAAAGGGGGGGGCCCACAGATACGCAGTATTTT.

V and J are TRBV13 and TRBJ1-2, with 8 bases lining up with TRBD1. Trimming took 0 bases from V and 7 from J; bases not matched to a gene: 4. Germline-derived CDR1 and CDR2 are PRHDT and FYEKMQ (reference sequence). The CDR3 sequence is 14 residues long. The CDR3 bases are TGTGCCAGCAGCTTAGGGGACAGGGATGCTGGCTACACCTTC. Its protein product is CASSLGDRDAGYTF. The full variable domain, rest sourced from reference TRBV13 and TRBJ1-2, is AAGVIQSPRHLIKEKRETATLKCYPIPRHDTVYWYQQGPGQDPQFLISFYEKMQSDKGSIPDRFSAQQFSDYHSELNMSSLELGDSALYFCASSLGDRDAGYTFGSGTRLTVV.

The chain has TRBV6-6 and TRBJ1-6, with D maybe TRBD1 (6 bases). The germline CDR1 and CDR2 sequences are MNHNY and SVGAGI (reference sequence). V was trimmed by 5 bases and J by 7 bases, leaving 15 bases between them. This CDR3 contains 15 residues. CDR3 nucleotides: TGTGCCAGCAGTATGCTACAGGGTACCAATTCACCCCTCCACTTT. As protein: CASSMLQGTNSPLHF.

This clone was recorded once. V gene TRBV10-1 combines with J gene TRBJ2-1, with 7 bases aligning to TRBD1. The CDR3 consists of 15 residues. Germline values: CDR1 WNHNN, CDR2 SYGVQD (reference sequence). Losses at the gene ends were 3 bases for V and 6 bases for J; bases not matched to a gene: 8. The DNA for the CDR3 is TGCGCCAGCAGTGATAGGGGGCTAGCCGGCAATGAGCAGTTCTTC. As protein: CASSDRGLAGNEQFF.

The chain couples TRBV19 to TRBJ2-7, with D maybe TRBD2 (6 bases). Germline-derived CDR1 and CDR2 are LNHDA and SQIVND (reference sequence). The CDR3 covers 14 residues. Trimming pared 7 bases from V and 3 bases from J, leaving 16 bases between. In DNA, the CDR3 is TGTGCCAGTAAGGGCGGGGTAATGGGCTACGAGCAGTACTTC. It specifies CASKGGVMGYEQYF.

V and J are TRBV25-1 and TRBJ1-1, with D perhaps matching TRBD1 (5 bases). Trimming shortened V by 6 bases and J by 7 bases, and 12 bases separated the two germline ends. There are 12 residues in the CDR3. Germline CDR1 MGHDK, CDR2 SYGVNS. The CDR3 protein is CASSYGGNEAFF. CDR3 coding DNA: TGTGCCAGCAGCTATGGGGGGAATGAAGCTTTCTTT.

The J gene is TRBJ1-5, the V gene TRBV19; no firm D call. CDR3 size: 15 residues. The germline V gene encodes CDR1 LNHDA and CDR2 SQIVND (reference sequence). Between the trimmed V and J ends, which lost 4 bases and 0 bases, there was a span of 10 bases. The CDR3 DNA reads TGTGCCAGTAGTACCTTAGCCCTTAGCAATCAGCCCCAGCATTTT. This encodes CASSTLALSNQPQHF.

The gene calls are TRBV11-2 and TRBJ1-5, with D perhaps TRBD1 (6 bases). Trimming took off 4 bases at V and 6 bases at J, with 13 bases between the two ends. The germline gives CDR1 SGHAT, CDR2 FQNNGV. The CDR3 totals 14 residues. For the CDR3, the DNA is TGTGCCAGCAGCTCACAGGGAGGGAGTCAGCCCCAGCATTTT. Translating it yields CASSSQGGSQPQHF.